This TCR beta chain was sequenced in a study of blood T cell repertoires in COVID-19. At the level of the study: Researchers got acute and convalescent COVID-19 samples from the United States, Italy and Spain. T cells, B-cell-depleted T cells, or PBMCs provided the cDNA or gDNA that served as material.

The CDR3 is 14 amino acids. Deletions cut 0 bases from V and 5 bases from J, with 9 bases between. The germline V gene encodes CDR1 SGHRS and CDR2 YFSETQ. In the original processing: How many nucleated cells were present was estimated from reference gene primer amplification. Sequenced by immunoSEQ multiplex PCR; TCRdb stores in-frame clones only, minus some. V and J calls and clone size are given by that table; D and trimming were obtained from the DNA. This sample has 60,000 to 80,000 clones, with 88% found just once. The sequence was obtained from a human donor in a cohort sampled during active COVID-19. J is TRBJ1-5 and V is TRBV5-1; tentative D call: TRBD1 (6 bases). The specimen was peripheral blood. The CDR3 DNA sequence: TGCGCCAGCAGCTTGGAGGGGGGGCATCAGCCCCAGCATTTT. This sequence encodes CASSLEGGHQPQHF. Full variable domain (outside the CDR3, taken from reference TRBV5-1 and TRBJ1-5): KAGVTQTPRYLIKTRGQQVTLSCSPISGHRSVSWYQQTPGQGLQFLFEYFSETQRNKGNFPGRFSGRQFSNSRSEMNVSTLELGDSALYLCASSLEGGHQPQHFGDGTRLSIL.